Listed here are 26 T cell receptor beta chains from one sample, sequenced in a study of blood T cells in healthy people across ages. Next came a second PCR, run for roughly 6 to 11 cycles, which used a sample-barcoded 5' primer along with a J-beta primer mix. Using its own MiXCR run on the 5' RACE reads, TCRdb lists one record per CDR3 protein. This sample carries 1.5 million or so distinct CDR3 sequences, roughly two fifths of them seen once, and the ten largest clones take about 3.8%. Sequenced input: blood. These receptor sequences come from a woman aged 18-29 years in good health.

The table lists this clonotype with a few counts. The J gene is TRBJ2-4, the V gene TRBV7-9, with D perhaps matching TRBD1 or TRBD2 (5 bases each). CDR3 length: 13 amino acids. The V gene's germline CDR1 is SEHNR and CDR2 FQNEAQ (reference sequence). The V and J ends lost 0 bases and 13 bases respectively, with 13 bases between them. The CDR3 DNA follows: TGTGCCAGCAGCTTAGCCCCCTTCGGGGCCCAGTACTTC. Its translation is CASSLAPFGAQYF.

A few counts support this clonotype. The CDR3 nucleotides read TGTGCCAGCAGTTTAGCCCACGGGACACTCCATGGCTACACCTTC. Translating gives CASSLAHGTLHGYTF. The chain employs TRBV12-3 or TRBV12-4 and TRBJ1-2, with D tentatively TRBD1 (6 bases). Trimming took 0 bases from V and 6 from J, leaving 14 bases between them. The CDR3 loop spans 15 amino acids.

This sequence joins TRBV5-1 and TRBJ1-1; D is possibly TRBD1 (5 bases). Germline CDR1 is SGHRS and CDR2 is YFSETQ. Deletions cut 1 base from V and 5 bases from J, with 15 bases between. The CDR3 consists of 15 residues. This CDR3 is CASSLNGAGRTEAFF. CDR3 nucleotide sequence: TGCGCCAGCAGCTTGAACGGGGCCGGGAGGACTGAAGCTTTCTTT.

This clonotype has only a few counts. The gene calls are TRBV4-1 and TRBJ1-2, with 7 nucleotides matching TRBD1. After removal of 0 bases from V and 4 bases from J, the junction contained 5 bases not matched to a gene. This CDR3 spans 15 amino acids. Germline V lookup: CDR1 MGHRA, CDR2 YSYEKL. CDR3 protein: CASSQDRGPGYGYTF. The CDR3 DNA follows: TGCGCCAGCAGCCAAGATAGGGGGCCGGGCTATGGCTACACCTTC.

This chain uses TRBV9 with TRBJ2-7; D remains ambiguous. The V and J ends lost 5 bases and 6 bases respectively, with 15 bases between them. The CDR3 has 13 residues. Germline V lookup: CDR1 SGDLS, CDR2 YYNGEE. CDR3 loop: CASSSLSGREQYF. In DNA, the CDR3 is TGTGCCAGCAGTTCATTATCCGGGCGCGAGCAGTACTTC.

Regarding this clonotype: A junction boundary mismatches the germline segment, possibly from a read error. The chain is built from TRBV12-3 or TRBV12-4 and TRBJ2-2; maybe TRBD2 (5 bases). CDR3 length: 13 amino acids. The CDR3 DNA is TGTGCCAGCAGCCTGGGGAACACCGGGGAGCCGTTTTTT. This sequence encodes CASSLGNTGEPFF.

The chain carries TRBV12-3 or TRBV12-4 and TRBJ2-7; 11 bases agree with TRBD2. Germline trimming cut 6 bases from V and 4 bases from J; bases unmatched to any gene: 5. The CDR3 is 14 residues long. This chain's CDR3 is CASSLAGGRYEQYF. The CDR3 bases are TGTGCCAGCAGCCTAGCGGGGGGTCGGTACGAGCAGTACTTC.

This clonotype occurred a few times. The J gene is TRBJ2-3, the V gene TRBV9; TRBD2 matches at 7 bases. The CDR3 spans 16 residues. Trimming cost V 0 bases and J 3 bases; bases outside gene matches: 7. Germline V gives CDR1 SGDLS, CDR2 YYNGEE. The CDR3 spells CASSVAGPRGTDTQYF. As DNA, the CDR3 is TGTGCCAGCAGCGTAGCAGGGCCGCGGGGGACAGATACGCAGTATTTT.

This chain links TRBV7-9 with TRBJ2-1; D may correspond to TRBD1 or TRBD2 (5 bases each). Trimming left V 2 bases short and J 4 bases short, with 12 bases between. The CDR3 extends over 15 amino acids. The germline gives CDR1 SEHNR, CDR2 FQNEAQ (reference sequence). The CDR3 nucleotides read TGTGCCAGCAGCTTACTTGGGACGGAATACAATGAGCAGTTCTTC. This encodes CASSLLGTEYNEQFF.

This clonotype was picked up one time. Mismatch with germline at one junction end may stem from a read error. The rearrangement joins TRBV11-2 to TRBJ2-1, with a possible D match to TRBD2 (6 bases). The CDR3 extends over 15 amino acids. The V gene's germline CDR1 is SGHAT and CDR2 FQNNGV. The CDR3 sequence: CASNLDRGLVNEQFF. DNA of the CDR3: TGTGCCAGCAACTTAGATCGGGGACTGGTCAATGAGCAGTTCTTC.

This clonotype has a handful of counts. The chain recombines TRBV4-1 with TRBJ1-1; 11 positions match TRBD1. Losses at the gene ends were 0 bases for V and 4 bases for J; bases not matched to a gene: 4. This CDR3 is built from 16 residues. CDR1 MGHRA and CDR2 YSYEKL come from the germline V gene. CDR3 DNA: TGCGCCAGCAGCCAAGAAACCGGGACAGGGGGCACTGAAGCTTTCTTT. Protein: CASSQETGTGGTEAFF.

For this clonotype: Possible read error: a much larger clone is one base away. The chain links TRBV7-2 to TRBJ2-2; 7 nucleotides line up with TRBD1. V lost 3 bases and J lost 5; bases outside the gene matches: 9. CDR3 length: 16 amino acids. The germline V gene encodes CDR1 SGHTA and CDR2 FQGNSA. The chain's CDR3 is CASSFSDRAKTGELFF. The CDR3 DNA sequence: TGTGCCAGCAGCTTTAGCGACAGGGCCAAAACCGGGGAGCTGTTTTTT.

Concerning this clonotype itself: A read error is possible here, since a much larger clone lies one base away. The chain links TRBV20-1 to TRBJ2-5; 10 bases are a match to TRBD2. The germline V gene encodes CDR1 DFQATT and CDR2 SNEGSKA (reference sequence). The CDR3 consists of 14 residues. The trim removed 3 bases at V and 5 bases at J, leaving 6 bases unmatched. CDR3 DNA: TGCAGTGCTAGGGAACGAGCGGGAGGGGAGACCCAGTACTTC. Translating gives CSARERAGGETQYF.

The V gene is TRBV27, the J gene TRBJ2-1; D is possibly TRBD1 (5 bases). CDR1 MNHEY and CDR2 SMNVEV come from the germline V gene (reference sequence). CDR3 length: 12 residues. The V end lost 4 bases, the J end lost 12 bases, and 13 bases lay between the germline ends. CDR3 DNA sequence: TGTGCCAGCAGTTCCTCAGGGTGTGGGCAGTTCTTC. Translated: CASSSSGCGQFF.

This clonotype has a handful of counts. The chain couples TRBV28 to TRBJ2-3; D is undetermined. This CDR3 is 16 amino acids long. Germline CDR1 and CDR2: MDHEN and SYDVKM. Trimming pared 2 bases from V and 1 base from J, leaving 13 bases between. Here the CDR3 DNA reads TGTGCCAGCAGTTTACCCCTCGGCCAGGGCACAGATACGCAGTATTTT. Protein: CASSLPLGQGTDTQYF.

This clonotype was counted a few times. The chain joins TRBV7-2 to TRBJ1-1; no clear D. V was pared by 0 bases and J by 1 base, with 6 bases between. Looked up from germline, CDR1 is SGHTA and CDR2 is FQGNSA. CDR3 length equals 14 residues. The CDR3 reads CASSLAVRNTEAFF. CDR3 nucleotides: TGTGCCAGCAGCTTAGCCGTCCGGAACACTGAAGCTTTCTTT. Full variable domain (remainder filled in from reference TRBV7-2 and TRBJ1-1): GAGVSQSPSNKVTEKGKDVELRCDPISGHTALYWYRQSLGQGLEFLIYFQGNSAPDKSGLPSDRFSAERTGGSVSTLTIQRTQQEDSAVYLCASSLAVRNTEAFFGQGTRLTVV.

This chain joins TRBV7-3 and TRBJ1-1; D is undetermined. CDR3 length: 15 residues. The V and J ends lost 5 bases and 4 bases respectively, with 17 bases between them. The V gene's germline CDR1 is SGHTA and CDR2 FQGTGA. The DNA of the CDR3 is TGTGCCAGCAGCGCATCGAGGGTGGAAGTCACTGAAGCTTTCTTT. It yields the protein CASSASRVEVTEAFF.

The count of this clonotype is one. CDR3 DNA: TGCAGTGCCAGCCATAATCGGGTTCCTGAAGCTTTCTTT. It is translated as CSASHNRVPEAFF. The chain has TRBV20-1 and TRBJ1-1, with D hard to call. Per germline, CDR1 DFQATT and CDR2 SNEGSKA (reference sequence). Trimming took off 6 bases at V and 6 bases at J, with 17 bases between the two ends. This CDR3 region has 13 residues.

In this sample, this clonotype turned up a few times. CDR3 bases: TGTGCCATCAGGACAGGGCGTTGGTATCAGCCCCAGCATTTT. The encoded protein is CAIRTGRWYQPQHF. The chain couples TRBV10-3 to TRBJ1-5, with 7 positions matching TRBD1. This CDR3 is built from 14 residues. The junction had 7 bases not matched to a gene; V was cut back by 6 bases and J by 5 bases. CDR1 ENHRY and CDR2 SYGVKD come from the germline V gene.

This clonotype came up many times. CDR3 amino acids: CASSLGTENYEQYF. CDR3 bases: TGCGCCAGCAGCTTGGGGACAGAAAACTACGAGCAGTACTTC. V is TRBV5-1 and J is TRBJ2-7; tentative D call: TRBD1 (6 bases). This CDR3 has 14 residues. The germline gives CDR1 SGHRS, CDR2 YFSETQ. V lost 0 bases and J 3 bases, leaving 10 bases between the germline ends.

Concerning this clonotype itself: A junction boundary mismatches the germline segment, possibly from a read error. DNA for the CDR3: TGCAGTGCCGCCCCGGGACAGGGCAATGAAAAACCGTTTTTT. Residues: CSAAPGQGNEKPFF. The chain combines TRBV20-1 with TRBJ1-4; the match to TRBD1 covers 9 bases. Germline CDR1 is DFQATT and CDR2 is SNEGSKA (reference sequence). CDR3 length equals 14 residues.

This chain connects TRBV7-2 to TRBJ2-5; TRBD2 is a possible D gene (5 bases). Germline V lookup: CDR1 SGHTA, CDR2 FQGNSA. Between the trimmed V and J ends, which lost 2 bases and 4 bases, there was a span of 8 bases. CDR3 length: 13 residues. The CDR3 coding sequence is TGTGCCAGCAGCTTACTAGCAGGAGAGACCCAGTACTTC. It yields the protein CASSLLAGETQYF.

On this clonotype itself: A junction boundary mismatches the germline segment, possibly from a read error. The J gene is TRBJ2-1, the V gene TRBV6-1, with a weak D call TRBD1 (6 bases). Germline-derived CDR1 and CDR2 are MNHNS and SASEGT. The CDR3 extends over 14 amino acids. The CDR3 coding sequence is TGTGCCAGTCTCCGGGACATAACGAACAAGGAGCAGTTCTTC. Protein product: CASLRDITNKEQFF.

The chain joins TRBV24-1 to TRBJ2-4; 7 positions agree with TRBD1. The ends lost 3 bases at V and 3 bases at J; junction bases unmatched: 4. This CDR3 has 15 amino acids. Germline V lookup: CDR1 KGHDR, CDR2 SFDVKD. This CDR3 is CATSDADRSKNIQYF. The CDR3 DNA reads TGTGCCACCAGTGATGCGGACAGGAGCAAAAACATTCAGTACTTC.

The CDR3 sequence is CASSLQKSSYEQYF. The CDR3 DNA reads TGCGCCAGCAGCTTACAAAAGAGCTCCTACGAGCAGTACTTC. This sequence joins TRBV4-1 and TRBJ2-7; the D is unclear. The V gene lost 5 bases and the J gene lost 0 bases, with 11 bases spanning the gap. Germline assignment: CDR1 MGHRA and CDR2 YSYEKL. The CDR3 has 14 amino acids.

The chain links TRBV21-1 to TRBJ2-1; TRBD2, as called in the table, went unchecked against the DNA. TRBV21-1 is recorded as a pseudogene. This CDR3 has 15 residues. The CDR3 here is CASTQMEVGYNEQFF. The DNA of the CDR3 is TGTGCCAGCACCCAAATGGAGGTTGGGTACAATGAGCAGTTCTTC.